This TCR beta chain was captured by sequencing in a study of Graves' ophthalmopathy and Graves' hyperthyroidism listed by TCRdb under 2018. Looking at the study overall: Peripheral blood was collected at initial diagnosis, prior to any treatment. The study used signatures of the TCR beta repertoire to tell Graves' ophthalmopathy apart from Graves' hyperthyroidism and to predict which patients would progress to ophthalmopathy. In total, 120 to 150 blood samples were TCR-sequenced: 43 ophthalmopathy, roughly 77 hyperthyroidism and approximately 17 hyperthyroidism-to-ophthalmopathy patients. To explore V-J signatures distinguishing ophthalmopathy from hyperthyroidism, a discovery set of about 99 patients (roughly 45 ophthalmopathy, roughly 56 stable hyperthyroidism) was enrolled. For independent validation, a separate cohort was made up of approximately 19 hyperthyroidism patients plus 17 patients who later progressed from hyperthyroidism to ophthalmopathy. T-cell repertoires of thyroid tissue and blood were compared in over 5 hyperthyroidism patients. Following sample collection, hyperthyroidism patients were given methimazole at a starting dose of 30 mg daily, and ophthalmopathy patients were given high-dose intravenous methylprednisolone. General study outcomes and caveats: Most expanded thyroid clonotypes with a frequency above 0.001 also appeared in blood, which suggests that blood repertoires may reflect the immune response in the thyroid. In validation, the model predicted ophthalmopathy progression with roughly 68% sensitivity and about 73% specificity; about a dozen predicted patients were CT-confirmed with GO in a median of approximately six months. Sample size was not statistically predetermined, and group allocation was not concealed from the investigators. In cross-validation, the 13-signature model distinguished ophthalmopathy from stable hyperthyroidism with about 87% sensitivity and about 81% specificity, and in the test set the corresponding values were about 80% and 75%.

Per the germline V gene, SGHTA is the CDR1 and FQGNSA is the CDR2. The CDR3 has 19 amino acids, counting the end cysteine and phenylalanine. This entry keeps only the CDR3 DNA: 57 bases, framed from base 1. V and J lose 0 bases and 7 bases, and a span of 27 bases separates them. Patients with ophthalmopathy had moderately to severely active disease, with a Clinical Activity Score of 3 or more, a NOSPECS grade of 4 or more, and a disease duration of less than 3 months. Patients were excluded if they had other autoimmune diseases, uncontrolled infections, pregnancy or lactation. Diagnosis relied on clinical symptoms, serum thyroxine, TRAb, thyroid ultrasound and orbital computed tomography. Ficoll-Paque density gradient centrifugation was used to isolate PBMCs from about 9.4 ml of fresh peripheral blood. Trizol reagent was used to extract the total RNA, and its quality was then checked on an Agilent 2100 Bioanalyzer.

This clonotype was found a few times. Its cognate antigen has yet to be identified. No base quality values were provided; no much bigger clone lies one nucleotide off. For repertoire sequencing, the TCR beta CDR3 regions were amplified from RNA transcripts. HTBI primers and the Qiagen OneStep RT-PCR kit were used in a first-round RT-PCR, which was followed by a second-round multiplex PCR, size selection and purification. Libraries were sequenced on an Illumina HiSeq2000 using paired-end 100 bp reads. As for how the authors treated the data: SOAPnuke was used to process the reads, throwing out any read that had adapters, had uncalled bases, had a mean Phred below 15, or lacked an exact constant-primer or identifier match. High-quality paired reads were merged with COPE v1.2.5. Each unique nucleotide sequence was defined as a clonotype, and clonotypes were aligned to IMGT TRB V, D and J references with MiTCR v1.1. The analysis was limited to V-J combinations with a frequency above 0.0001, which together covered 99% to 99.2% of the repertoires. For each V-J combination, a TCR clonal expansion and chaos score was defined as F50 clonal expansion divided by the chaos observed in the TCRdist matrix. Features were reduced by Welch's t-statistics and random forest to around 14 V-J combinations, which fed a naive Bayes classifier. The Morisita-Horn index was used to measure how similar the thyroid and blood repertoires were. TCRdb reworked the public reads: Q25 trimming with fastp, MiXCR clone assembly, productive beta chains retained. Rows matching on CDR3 protein sequence are summarized as one entry with the most common DNA and genes. TCRdb's processing, not the authors', yielded these V and J calls. For this sample the table gives hundreds of thousands of distinct CDR3 sequences, of which 35% to 50% were detected only once. The ten most abundant clones make up 44% of the sample.

The chain links TRBV7-2 with TRBJ1-1; the D gene is not confidently resolved. This clonotype originated in an adult man with Graves' ophthalmopathy. Sequencing was performed on peripheral blood. The CDR3 protein is CASSLAYEIRERANDEAFF. In nucleotide form, the sequence is TGTGCCAGCAGCTTAGCGTATGAGATTAGGGAGAGGGCAAATGATGAAGCTTTCTTT.